The rows below give T cell receptor beta chains drawn from one sample of a study of blood T cell repertoires in COVID-19. Assay used: immunoSEQ multiplex PCR; TCRdb lists only in-frame clones, some missing. The data hold around 99,000 clones, with 60% to 85% observed a single time. Sequencing was performed on peripheral blood. Receptors originate from a man between 50 and 59 years old who had recovered from COVID-19. Both conserved end residues are part of each CDR3. Fields, in order: J gene, CDR3 length, clone size, V gene, D gene, CDR3 protein, CDR3 DNA. D genes are given only for firm matches. For some rows the clone size is stated as once, few or many, or as a class when expanded; others skip it.

TRBJ2-7	13	-	TRBV28	-	CASSLSPVYEQYF	TGTGCCAGCAGTTTGTCCCCAGTGTACGAGCAGTACTTC
TRBJ2-3	13	-	TRBV7-2	-	CASSLSERATQYF	TGTGCCAGCAGCTTATCCGAGCGGGCTACGCAGTATTTT
TRBJ1-2	13	-	TRBV19	TRBD1	CASSVDRGHGYTF	TGTGCCAGTAGTGTTGACAGGGGCCATGGCTACACCTTC
TRBJ1-1	13	-	TRBV7-3	-	CASSRGGNTEAFF	TGTGCCAGCAGCCGAGGGGGAAACACTGAAGCTTTCTTT
TRBJ1-2	12	-	TRBV13	-	CASSREFYGYTF	TGTGCCAGCAGCCGCGAATTCTATGGCTACACCTTC
TRBJ2-7	13	-	TRBV28	-	CASSWTKSYEQYF	TGTGCCAGCAGTTGGACTAAATCGTACGAGCAGTACTTC
TRBJ2-5	17	-	TRBV5-1	TRBD1	CASRTDQGQGPWETQYF	TGCGCCAGCAGAACCGACCAGGGACAGGGACCCTGGGAGACCCAGTACTTC
TRBJ2-4	18	-	TRBV15	TRBD2	CATSTGLAGGLDKNIQYF	TGTGCCACCAGCACGGGACTAGCGGGGGGCCTTGACAAAAACATTCAGTACTTC
TRBJ2-7	14	-	TRBV28	TRBD1	CASSLDRGRGEQYF	TGTGCCAGCAGCCTTGACAGGGGGCGAGGCGAGCAGTACTTC
TRBJ1-2	15	once	TRBV6-1	TRBD1	CASSETGGANYGYTF	TGTGCCAGCAGTGAGACAGGGGGCGCGAACTATGGCTACACCTTC
TRBJ1-4	16	-	TRBV7-2	-	CASSLVGGRGNEKLFF	TGTGCCAGCAGCTTAGTCGGGGGACGGGGTAATGAAAAACTGTTTTTT
TRBJ1-2	15	-	TRBV6-5	TRBD1	CASSYSKEGAYGYTF	TGTGCCAGCAGTTACTCGAAGGAGGGGGCCTATGGCTACACCTTC
TRBJ2-1	11	-	TRBV9	TRBD2	CASSSSGMKFF	TGTGCCAGCAGCTCAAGCGGGATGAAGTTCTTC
TRBJ2-1	14	large	TRBV6-4	TRBD1	CASSDGTGGNEQFF	TGTGCCAGCAGTGACGGGACAGGGGGCAATGAGCAGTTCTTC
TRBJ2-3	14	-	TRBV6-4	-	CASSEPRLSDTQYF	TGTGCCAGCAGTGAACCCCGCCTATCAGATACGCAGTATTTT
TRBJ2-3	13	-	TRBV3-1/TRBV3-2	-	CASRRDDKDTQYF	TGTGCCAGCAGGCGGGATGATAAAGATACGCAGTATTTT
TRBJ2-1	15	once	TRBV24-1	-	CATSDLGHSYNEQFF	TGTGCCACCAGTGATCTGGGACACTCCTACAATGAGCAGTTCTTC
TRBJ1-6	14	once	TRBV5-1	TRBD1	CASSPGQNNSPLHF	TGCGCCAGCAGCCCGGGACAGAATAATTCACCCCTCCACTTT
TRBJ1-1	14	-	TRBV6-2/TRBV6-3	TRBD1	CASSYDRGRTEAFF	TGTGCCAGCAGTTACGACAGGGGGCGTACTGAAGCTTTCTTT
TRBJ1-5	16	-	TRBV5-6	-	CASSSGGYYSNQPQHF	TGTGCCAGCAGCTCGGGGGGATACTATAGCAATCAGCCCCAGCATTTT
TRBJ2-3	16	-	TRBV7-9	TRBD2	CASSLLAGGSGDTQYF	TGTGCCAGCAGCCTCCTAGCGGGAGGTTCCGGAGATACGCAGTATTTT
TRBJ2-5	15	-	TRBV24-1	-	CATSDIPGVFETQYF	TGTGCCACCAGTGATATCCCGGGGGTCTTCGAGACCCAGTACTTC
TRBJ1-2	16	-	TRBV19	-	CASSIVPAGDEYGYTF	TGTGCCAGTAGTATAGTCCCGGCAGGGGATGAATATGGCTACACCTTC
TRBJ1-1	14	-	TRBV18	-	CASSPQGRITEAFF	TGTGCCAGCTCACCACAGGGGCGCATCACTGAAGCTTTCTTT
TRBJ1-1	11	-	TRBV20-1	-	CSGTTKTEAFF	TGCAGTGGAACAACGAAAACTGAAGCTTTCTTT
TRBJ1-4	14	-	TRBV5-6	TRBD1	CASSWDRGNEKLFF	TGTGCCAGCAGCTGGGACAGGGGGAACGAAAAACTGTTTTTT
TRBJ1-2	17	-	TRBV14	-	CASSQDIRDNSNYGYTF	TGTGCCAGCAGCCAAGATATACGGGACAACTCTAACTATGGCTACACCTTC
TRBJ1-1	12	-	TRBV2	-	CASSLTGREAFF	TGTGCCAGCAGTCTTACCGGGAGGGAAGCTTTCTTT
TRBJ2-7	16	-	TRBV4-2	TRBD2	CASSQEGGGVSYEQYF	TGTGCCAGCAGCCAAGAAGGCGGGGGGGTGTCCTACGAGCAGTACTTC
TRBJ2-7	14	-	TRBV14	-	CASSQAGTSGEQYF	TGTGCCAGCAGCCAAGCCGGGACATCCGGCGAGCAGTACTTC
TRBJ2-2	14	-	TRBV5-1	TRBD1	CASSLAGGTGELFF	TGCGCCAGCAGCTTGGCAGGGGGCACCGGGGAGCTGTTTTTT
TRBJ2-2	14	-	TRBV5-1	-	CASRAVPNTGELFF	TGCGCCAGCAGGGCTGTTCCGAACACCGGGGAGCTGTTTTTT
TRBJ2-1	13	-	TRBV27	-	CASSSAANNEQFF	TGTGCCAGCAGTTCTGCCGCTAACAATGAGCAGTTCTTC
TRBJ1-1	16	-	TRBV12-5	TRBD1	CASAHPSGTGGREAFF	TGTGCTAGTGCCCACCCATCCGGGACAGGGGGCAGGGAAGCTTTCTTT
TRBJ2-3	14	once	TRBV10-3	TRBD2	CAISQREGTDTQYF	TGTGCCATCAGTCAGCGGGAAGGCACAGATACGCAGTATTTT
TRBJ1-5	15	-	TRBV4-3	-	CASSQGGGSSQPQHF	TGCGCCAGCAGCCAAGGGGGAGGATCAAGTCAGCCCCAGCATTTT
TRBJ2-3	14	-	TRBV6-1	TRBD2	CASSFPGLAYTQYF	TGTGCCAGCAGTTTTCCGGGACTAGCTTATACGCAGTATTTT
TRBJ2-1	15	-	TRBV19	TRBD1	CASSSWETGSGEQFF	TGTGCCAGTAGTTCATGGGAGACAGGGTCGGGTGAGCAGTTCTTC
TRBJ1-1	11	-	TRBV29-1	-	CSASMETEAFF	TGCAGCGCTTCGATGGAGACTGAAGCTTTCTTT
TRBJ2-7	12	many	TRBV12-3/TRBV12-4	-	CASKPGTYEQYF	TGTGCCAGCAAACCGGGGACCTACGAGCAGTACTTC
TRBJ1-2	14	-	TRBV5-4	TRBD1	CASSRQGENYGYTF	TGTGCCAGCAGCCGACAGGGGGAAAACTATGGCTACACCTTC
TRBJ2-5	13	-	TRBV30	-	CAWSFPGIPTQYF	TGTGCCTGGAGCTTCCCCGGTATTCCGACCCAGTACTTC
TRBJ2-1	16	-	TRBV9	TRBD2	CASSASGRPSYNEQFF	TGTGCCAGCAGTGCGAGCGGGAGGCCCTCCTACAATGAGCAGTTCTTC
TRBJ2-6	13	-	TRBV28	-	CASSRSGANVLTF	TGTGCCAGCAGTCGCTCTGGGGCCAACGTCCTGACTTTC